This TCR beta chain was recorded in a study of blood T cells in healthy people across ages. The authors ran a second PCR of roughly 6 to 12 cycles using a sample-barcoded 5' primer and a J-beta primer mix. A single record per CDR3 protein comes from TCRdb applying MiXCR to the 5' RACE reads. Counted here are hundreds of thousands of distinct CDR3 sequences, around 48% occurring once; the ten biggest clones make up under 15%. The source of this sequence is a man aged 30 to 45 in good health. The sequencing sample was made of blood.

The CDR3 is CASSPRSLTGGRETQYF. The CDR3, as DNA: TGTGCCAGCAGCCCCCGATCGTTGACAGGGGGAAGAGAGACCCAGTACTTC. J is TRBJ2-7 and V is TRBV7-9; 9 nucleotides line up with TRBD1. The J call may be faulty, since TRBJ2-5 better matches the DNA end. CDR3 length: 17 residues. CDR1 SEHNR and CDR2 FQNEAQ come from the germline V gene (reference sequence).